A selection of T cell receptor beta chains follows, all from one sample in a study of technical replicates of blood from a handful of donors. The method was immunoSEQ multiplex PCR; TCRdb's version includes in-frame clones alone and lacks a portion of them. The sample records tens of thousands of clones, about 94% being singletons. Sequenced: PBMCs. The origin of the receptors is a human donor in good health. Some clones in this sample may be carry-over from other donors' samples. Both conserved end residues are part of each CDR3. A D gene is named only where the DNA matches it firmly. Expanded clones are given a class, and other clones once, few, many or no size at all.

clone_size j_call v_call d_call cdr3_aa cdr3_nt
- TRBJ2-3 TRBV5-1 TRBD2 CASTTSGGPDTQYF TGCGCCAGTACCACTAGCGGGGGGCCAGATACGCAGTATTTT
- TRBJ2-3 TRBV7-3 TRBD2 CASSLRGGAGAADTQYF TGTGCCAGCAGCTTAAGGGGGGGAGCGGGGGCAGCAGATACGCAGTATTTT
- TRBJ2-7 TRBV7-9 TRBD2 CASRAAGVLEQYF TGTGCCAGCAGGGCAGCGGGGGTACTTGAGCAGTACTTC
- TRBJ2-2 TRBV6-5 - CASSYSSAGTGELFF TGTGCCAGCAGTTACTCGTCTGCGGGCACCGGGGAGCTGTTTTTT
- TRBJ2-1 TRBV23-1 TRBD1 CASRPDRGHRYNEQFF TGCGCCAGCAGACCCGACAGGGGGCATAGGTACAATGAGCAGTTCTTC
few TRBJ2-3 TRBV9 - CASSFSPRTSQTDTQYF TGTGCCAGCAGCTTTTCCCCCAGGACAAGTCAGACAGATACGCAGTATTTT
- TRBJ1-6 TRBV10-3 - CAIRGGLSYNSPLHF TGTGCCATCCGGGGAGGGTTGTCCTATAATTCACCCCTCCACTTT
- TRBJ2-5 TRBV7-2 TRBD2 CASSPRLLAGLETQYF TGTGCCAGCAGCCCCCGGCTACTAGCGGGGTTAGAGACCCAGTACTTC
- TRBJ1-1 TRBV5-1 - CASSQPGSATEAFF TGCGCCAGCAGCCAACCAGGGTCGGCCACTGAAGCTTTCTTT
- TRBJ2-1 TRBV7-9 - CASTSGSYNEQFF TGTGCCAGCACCTCCGGCTCCTACAATGAGCAGTTCTTC
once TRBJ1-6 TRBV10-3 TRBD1 CAISRGLGQGGSPLHF TGTGCCATCAGCCGAGGTCTGGGACAGGGAGGTTCACCCCTCCACTTT
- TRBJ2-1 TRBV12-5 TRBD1 CASGSPGQGSYNEQFF TGTGCTAGTGGTTCACCGGGACAGGGGTCCTACAATGAGCAGTTCTTC
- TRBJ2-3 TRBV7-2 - CASNGVAFNTQYF TGTGCCAGCAACGGGGTCGCCTTTAATACGCAGTATTTT
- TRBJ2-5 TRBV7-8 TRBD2 CASSAPLAGGRETQYF TGTGCCAGCAGCGCACCTCTAGCGGGAGGGAGGGAGACCCAGTACTTC
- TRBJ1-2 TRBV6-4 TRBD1 CASPEQGSDYGYTF TGTGCCAGCCCCGAACAGGGGAGTGACTATGGCTACACCTTC
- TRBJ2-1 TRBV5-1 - CASSSGTFLGAEEFF TGCGCCAGCAGCAGCGGAACGTTTTTGGGGGCCGAGGAGTTCTTC
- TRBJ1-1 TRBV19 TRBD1 CASSPQGETEAFF TGTGCCAGTAGTCCACAGGGGGAGACTGAAGCTTTCTTT
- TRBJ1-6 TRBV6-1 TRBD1 CASSVTGNNSPLHF TGTGCCAGCAGTGTGACAGGGAATAATTCACCCCTCCACTTT
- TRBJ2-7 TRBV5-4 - CASSRQNQGYEQYF TGTGCCAGCAGCCGTCAAAACCAGGGTTACGAGCAGTACTTC
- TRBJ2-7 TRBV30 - CAWSDRIAYEQYF TGTGCCTGGAGTGACAGAATCGCCTACGAGCAGTACTTC
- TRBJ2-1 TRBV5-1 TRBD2 CASSPSGAYNEQFF TGCGCCAGCAGCCCGAGCGGGGCCTACAATGAGCAGTTCTTC
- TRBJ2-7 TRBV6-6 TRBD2 CASSYLSSGRRQYF TGTGCCAGCAGTTACCTCTCTAGCGGGAGGAGGCAGTACTTC
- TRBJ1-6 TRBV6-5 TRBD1 CASSFSTGRNSPLHF TGTGCCAGCAGTTTTTCGACAGGGCGTAATTCACCCCTCCACTTT
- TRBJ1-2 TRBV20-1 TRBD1 CSARTGRGYTF TGCAGCGCACGGACAGGGCGTGGCTACACCTTC
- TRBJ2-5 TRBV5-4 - CASSLVERQETQYF TGTGCCAGCAGCTTGGTTGAGCGGCAAGAGACCCAGTACTTC
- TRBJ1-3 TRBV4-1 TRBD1 CASSQRTGTGNTIYF TGCGCCAGCAGCCAAAGGACAGGGACTGGAAACACCATATATTTT
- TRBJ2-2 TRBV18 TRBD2 CASSPGTSGSTAGELFF TGTGCCAGCTCACCCGGGACTAGCGGGAGTACTGCCGGGGAGCTGTTTTTT
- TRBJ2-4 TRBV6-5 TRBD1 CASSTGGATNIQYF TGTGCCAGCAGTACAGGGGGCGCGACAAACATTCAGTACTTC
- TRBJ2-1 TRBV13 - CATQNSQRRDNEQFF TGTGCCACCCAAAATAGCCAACGACGGGACAATGAGCAGTTCTTC
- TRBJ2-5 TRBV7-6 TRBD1 CASSYGTGQQETQYF TGTGCCAGCAGCTACGGGACGGGACAGCAAGAGACCCAGTACTTC
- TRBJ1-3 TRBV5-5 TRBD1 CASSPYRGARGNTIYF TGTGCCAGCAGCCCCTACAGGGGGGCGCGGGGAAACACCATATATTTT
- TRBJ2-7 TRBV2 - CASTGGPSSYEQYF TGTGCCAGCACCGGGGGGCCCAGCTCCTACGAGCAGTACTTC
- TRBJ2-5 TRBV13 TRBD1 CASSLPGTGEETQYF TGTGCCAGCAGCTTACCCGGGACAGGGGAAGAGACCCAGTACTTC
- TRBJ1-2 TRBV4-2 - CASSQGGGSGYTF TGTGCCAGCAGCCAAGGGGGGGGGTCGGGCTACACCTTC
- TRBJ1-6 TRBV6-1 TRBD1 CASSDQPTGVNNSPLHF TGTGCCAGCAGTGACCAACCGACAGGGGTGAATAATTCACCCCTCCACTTT
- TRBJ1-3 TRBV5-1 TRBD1 CASSPQGAAGNTIYF TGCGCCAGCAGCCCCCAGGGGGCAGCCGGAAACACCATATATTTT
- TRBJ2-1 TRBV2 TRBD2 CASAGTSVYNEQFF TGTGCCAGCGCCGGGACTAGCGTATACAATGAGCAGTTCTTC
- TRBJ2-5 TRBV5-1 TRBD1 CASSSGQGAWETQYF TGCGCCAGCAGCAGCGGACAGGGGGCCTGGGAGACCCAGTACTTC
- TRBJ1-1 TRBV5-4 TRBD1 CASSLGQGQTEAFF TGTGCCAGCAGCCTCGGACAGGGGCAGACTGAAGCTTTCTTT
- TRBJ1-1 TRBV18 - CASSPSQDTEAFF TGTGCCAGCTCACCTTCCCAGGACACAGAAGCTTTCTTT